This T cell receptor beta chain was obtained from a study of blood T cell repertoires in COVID-19 (dated by TCRdb to about 2020). For the study in its entirety: Collaborator samples came from the United States, Italy and Spain and covered acute and convalescent phases of COVID-19. Nearly every sample came with metadata listing a de-identified subject ID, COVID-19 status, age in years and sex. Subjects who had been exposed to COVID-19, were actively infected with it, or had recovered from it provided the deeply sampled blood TCRbeta repertoires that made up the dataset. Where HLA class I and class II types were available, the types were taken from metadata supplied by the sample provider, not from assay-based typing. The repertoires were made available in a free public database intended to serve as a resource for research on the immune response to SARS-CoV-2. Samples were obtained from the ongoing ImmuneRACE study (first 160 participants) and from over a thousand subjects provided by 6 global collaborators. The material from the prospective study consisted of cDNA or gDNA derived from T cells, B-cell-depleted T cells, or PBMCs.

What the work shows at the level of the full study, not this receptor alone: Clinical and demographic metadata were provided uncurated, with the amount varying by source and participant.

Notes on this clone: It lacks a known antigen. No much larger clonotype is one base removed from it; base qualities were not supplied.

Collaborating institutions collected whole blood in K2EDTA tubes following their own protocols. For TCRbeta analysis, collaborator samples were shipped as frozen whole blood, as isolated PBMCs, or as DNA extracted from either sample type. Per the germline V gene, ENHRY is the CDR1 and SYGVKD is the CDR2. The CDR3 runs 15 residues from the cysteine to the phenylalanine. Only the CDR3 region is kept as DNA, spanning 45 bases read in frame from base 1. V has 6 bases trimmed and J has 4 bases trimmed; junction bases matching no gene number 9. The immunoSEQ Assay, a bias-controlled multiplex PCR, was used to amplify TCRbeta CDR3 regions from genomic DNA. In the original analysis: Within the assay, amplification of reference gene primers was used to estimate how many nucleated cells each sample contained. Sequence reads were collapsed and filtered to measure the absolute abundance of every unique TCRbeta CDR3 rearrangement. For each sample, productive Simpson clonality was calculated by taking the square root of Simpson's diversity index across productive rearrangements. In TCRdb, the immuneACCESS table is reduced to in-frame sequences with V and J assigned. These tables do not hold every clone; where another copy was compared, an unresolved V gene accounts for under half, and the others remain unexplained. V and J calls and clone size are those listed in that table; D and trimming were worked out from the DNA. A total of approximately 170,000 clones appear in this sample, approximately 84% of them only once. The top ten clonotypes cover around 2.4% of the sample.

This TCR was recovered from a human donor with acute or convalescent COVID-19. The donor label of this sample is uncertain. Material: peripheral blood. In this chain, TRBV10-3 is recombined with TRBJ2-3, with 8 bases in between that match TRBD1. The bases read TGTGCCATCAGAAGTGAACAGGGGGGATCAGATACGCAGTATTTT. This sequence encodes CAIRSEQGGSDTQYF.